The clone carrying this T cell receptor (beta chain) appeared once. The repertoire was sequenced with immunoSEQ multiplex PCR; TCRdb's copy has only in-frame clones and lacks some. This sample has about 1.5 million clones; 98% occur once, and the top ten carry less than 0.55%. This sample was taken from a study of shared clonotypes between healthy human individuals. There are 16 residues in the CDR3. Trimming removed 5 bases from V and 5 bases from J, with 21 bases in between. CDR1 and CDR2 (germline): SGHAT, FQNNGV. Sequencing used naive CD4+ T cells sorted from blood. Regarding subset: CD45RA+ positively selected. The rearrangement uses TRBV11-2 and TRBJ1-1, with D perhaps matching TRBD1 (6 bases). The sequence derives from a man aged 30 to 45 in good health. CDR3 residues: CASSPGSSRGRTEAFF. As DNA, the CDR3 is TGTGCCAGCAGCCCAGGGAGTAGCAGGGGTAGGACTGAAGCTTTCTTT.